These 22 T cell receptor beta chains originate from one sample sequenced in a study of shared clonotypes between healthy human individuals. Generated by immunoSEQ multiplex PCR, the TCRdb table keeps only in-frame clones and is missing some. In the table there are some 2.3 million clones, roughly 93% of which are singletons. What was sequenced was naive CD4+ T cells from PBMCs. Described subset: CD45RA+ positively selected. The receptors derive from a young man in good health. Some clones in this sample may be carry-over from other donors' samples.

In DNA form, the CDR3 reads TGTGCCAGCTCACCAATAACGGGACAGGGCTCCCAAGAGCAGTTCTTC. This sequence encodes CASSPITGQGSQEQFF. This chain connects TRBV18 to TRBJ2-1; the match to TRBD1 covers 9 bases. CDR1 KGHSH and CDR2 LQKENI come from the germline V gene. The length of the CDR3 is 16 residues. V lost 2 bases, J lost 10 bases, and 12 bases stayed unmatched.

V and J are TRBV9 and TRBJ2-7; D might be TRBD2 (5 bases). With 2 bases removed from V and 0 bases from J, the gap between germline ends came to 9 bases. CDR1 and CDR2 from the germline V gene are SGDLS and YYNGEE. CDR3 length equals 14 residues. The CDR3 loop is CASSVRAYSYEQYF. The CDR3 DNA reads TGTGCCAGCAGCGTGCGGGCATACTCCTACGAGCAGTACTTC.

Concerning this clone itself: This CDR3 is also generated by other DNA sequences in the sample. This chain connects TRBV6-5 to TRBJ1-1; D may be TRBD1 (5 bases). The V end lost 2 bases, the J end lost 0 bases, and 10 bases lay between the germline ends. The CDR3 totals 15 residues. Germline V gene lookup returns CDR1 MNHEY and CDR2 SVGAGI. CDR3 amino acids: CASSYGGLLNTEAFF. The CDR3 bases are TGTGCCAGCAGTTACGGGGGACTCTTGAACACTGAAGCTTTCTTT.

The V call is TRBV5-1, the J call TRBJ2-3; D remains ambiguous. The CDR3 is made up of 15 amino acids. V gave up 5 bases and J gave up 0 bases, with 13 bases separating them. CDR1 SGHRS and CDR2 YFSETQ come from the germline V gene. The CDR3 sequence: CASRGFVESTDTQYF. The CDR3 DNA reads TGCGCCAGCAGGGGGTTTGTGGAAAGCACAGATACGCAGTATTTT. Drawing the rest from reference TRBV5-1 and TRBJ2-3, the complete variable domain is KAGVTQTPRYLIKTRGQQVTLSCSPISGHRSVSWYQQTPGQGLQFLFEYFSETQRNKGNFPGRFSGRQFSNSRSEMNVSTLELGDSALYLCASRGFVESTDTQYFGPGTRLTVL.

The chain employs TRBV6-4 and TRBJ2-4; TRBD1 agrees at 7 bases. The J segment lost 0 bases and the V segment lost 1 base, leaving 21 bases of the junction unmatched. The CDR3 loop spans 22 amino acids. Germline V lookup: CDR1 MRHNA, CDR2 SNTAGT. This CDR3 reads CASSDCRFRLIGTELAKNIQYF. Here the CDR3 DNA reads TGTGCCAGCAGTGACTGTCGCTTTCGTTTGATAGGGACAGAGCTAGCCAAAAACATTCAGTACTTC.

This sequence joins TRBV5-1 and TRBJ2-7; no clear D gene. Trimming cost V 4 bases and J 2 bases, with 19 bases left between them. CDR1 SGHRS and CDR2 YFSETQ come from the germline V gene. This CDR3 has 16 amino acids. CDR3 region: CASSPARGDRAYEQYF. The CDR3 bases are TGCGCCAGCAGCCCGGCCCGAGGCGATAGAGCCTACGAGCAGTACTTC.

The rearrangement joins TRBV9 to TRBJ2-5; maybe TRBD1 (5 bases). CDR3 length equals 16 residues. Deletions cut 0 bases from V and 5 bases from J, with 17 bases between. Looked up from germline, CDR1 is SGDLS and CDR2 is YYNGEE. The CDR3 loop reads CASSVAPQGVAETQYF. In DNA form, the CDR3 reads TGTGCCAGCAGCGTAGCTCCCCAGGGTGTCGCCGAGACCCAGTACTTC.

V gene TRBV5-8 combines with J gene TRBJ2-7, with unresolved D. Germline V gene lookup returns CDR1 SGHTS and CDR2 YDEGEE. Trimming pared 4 bases from V and 7 bases from J, leaving 18 bases between. There are 14 residues in the CDR3. The CDR3 DNA reads as TGTGCCAGCAGCCCCGTGGGCCAATTTAGGGAGCAGTACTTC. This translates into CASSPVGQFREQYF. Supplemented by reference TRBV5-8 and TRBJ2-7, the full variable domain reads EAGVTQSPTHLIKTRGQQATLRCSPISGHTSVYWYQQALGLGLQFLLWYDEGEERNRGNFPPRFSGRQFPNYSSELNVNALELEDSALYLCASSPVGQFREQYFGPGTRLTVT.

This chain connects TRBV28 to TRBJ2-4; 7 nucleotides agree with TRBD1. Germline assignment: CDR1 MDHEN and CDR2 SYDVKM. This CDR3 has 14 residues. The V gene end was trimmed by 5 bases and the J gene end by 9 bases; junction bases not matched to a gene: 10. The CDR3 is CASSPRQGGSIQYF. CDR3 coding DNA: TGTGCCAGCAGTCCACGACAGGGTGGGAGCATTCAGTACTTC. Together with reference TRBV28 and TRBJ2-4, the CDR3 gives the full variable domain: DVKVTQSSRYLVKRTGEKVFLECVQDMDHENMFWYRQDPGLGLRLIYFSYDVKMKEKGDIPEGYSVSREKKERFSLILESASTNQTSMYLCASSPRQGGSIQYFGAGTRLSVL.

The chain combines TRBV5-1 with TRBJ2-3; 8 nucleotides align to TRBD1. Germline trimming cut 3 bases from V and 4 bases from J; bases unmatched to any gene: 16. The CDR3 is made up of 18 amino acids. Germline assignment: CDR1 SGHRS and CDR2 YFSETQ. The CDR3 DNA reads TGCGCCAGCAGCTCCCAACCCGGACAGGGTATATCGGCAGATACGCAGTATTTT. Translating it yields CASSSQPGQGISADTQYF.

V and J are TRBV7-3 and TRBJ2-6; 11 nucleotides match TRBD1. The V and J ends lost 3 bases and 1 base, in that order; junction bases with no gene match: 5. The germline V gene has CDR1 SGHTA and CDR2 FQGTGA. CDR3 length: 18 residues. In DNA, the CDR3 is TGTGCCAGCAGCTTGGGGACAGGGGGAAAATCTGGGGCCAACGTCCTGACTTTC. Translated, it gives CASSLGTGGKSGANVLTF.

The chain carries TRBV28 and TRBJ1-3; D unclear. The V and J ends lost 4 bases and 1 base respectively, with 11 bases between them. CDR1 is MDHEN, CDR2 SYDVKM, per germline. This CDR3 has 15 residues. The CDR3 DNA follows: TGTGCCAGCAGTTCAGACTCACAGTCTGGAAACACCATATATTTT. Amino acid sequence: CASSSDSQSGNTIYF. Together with reference TRBV28 and TRBJ1-3, the CDR3 gives the full variable domain: DVKVTQSSRYLVKRTGEKVFLECVQDMDHENMFWYRQDPGLGLRLIYFSYDVKMKEKGDIPEGYSVSREKKERFSLILESASTNQTSMYLCASSSDSQSGNTIYFGEGSWLTVV.

V and J are TRBV5-6 and TRBJ1-5; 9 nucleotides agree with TRBD1. Germline V gene lookup returns CDR1 SGHDT and CDR2 YYEEEE. The CDR3 has 16 residues. V trimming: 3 bases; J trimming: 2 bases; junction bases outside the gene matches: 6. The CDR3 sequence: CASSSQGAYGNQPQHF. The CDR3 nucleotides are TGTGCCAGCAGCTCACAGGGGGCATATGGCAATCAGCCCCAGCATTTT.

This chain connects TRBV6-5 to TRBJ2-2, with D unclear. This CDR3 contains 13 residues. The V gene lost 8 bases and the J gene lost 2 bases, with 9 bases spanning the gap. Germline V gene sequence: CDR1 MNHEY, CDR2 SVGAGI. CDR3 protein: CASASTNTGELFF. CDR3 in DNA: TGTGCCAGCGCCAGTACCAACACCGGGGAGCTGTTTTTT.

The chain links TRBV27 to TRBJ2-7; 11 nucleotides match TRBD1. The CDR3 has 15 amino acids. CDR1 and CDR2 from the germline V gene are MNHEY and SMNVEV (reference sequence). V lost 6 bases, J lost 3 bases, and 7 bases stayed unmatched. CDR3 sequence reads: CASRPGTGGFYEQYF. DNA for the CDR3: TGTGCCAGCAGACCCGGGACAGGGGGTTTCTACGAGCAGTACTTC.

V usage is TRBV11-3 and J usage is TRBJ1-2; D call uncertain. Looked up from germline, CDR1 is SGHNT and CDR2 is YENEEA. V gave up 1 base and J gave up 8 bases, with 14 bases separating them. The CDR3 consists of 14 residues. CDR3 amino acids: CASSLGAPLGGYTF. CDR3 in DNA: TGTGCCAGCAGCTTAGGGGCCCCCCTGGGGGGCTACACCTTC.

The chain employs TRBV7-9 and TRBJ2-7, with 7 bases lining up with TRBD1. The CDR3 length is 13 residues. Germline assignment: CDR1 SEHNR and CDR2 FQNEAQ (reference sequence). V gave up 8 bases and J gave up 5 bases; unmatched junction bases: 9. CDR3 loop: CASGSQGSHEQYF. The CDR3 nucleotides are TGTGCCAGCGGATCACAGGGGAGCCACGAGCAGTACTTC. The full variable domain, with the rest looked up from reference TRBV7-9 and TRBJ2-7, is DTGVSQNPRHKITKRGQNVTFRCDPISEHNRLYWYRQTLGQGPEFLTYFQNEAQLEKSRLLSDRFSAERPKGSFSTLEIQRTEQGDSAMYLCASGSQGSHEQYFGPGTRLTVT.

This chain uses TRBV28 with TRBJ2-1, with TRBD2 identical over 8 bases. The germline gives CDR1 MDHEN, CDR2 SYDVKM. J gave up 10 bases and V 7 bases, and 12 bases lay outside the gene matches. This CDR3 comprises 14 residues. DNA of the CDR3: TGTGCCAGCATGGTGGTAGCGGGGCGAAGGGAGCAGTTCTTC. Encoded protein: CASMVVAGRREQFF.

This clone was observed a few times. V and J are TRBV7-8 and TRBJ1-5; 9 bases are a match to TRBD1. The V segment lost 5 bases and the J segment 9 bases; nucleotides outside the gene matches: 8. Germline V gene sequence: CDR1 SGHVS, CDR2 FQNEAQ. CDR3 length: 14 amino acids. In DNA form, the CDR3 reads TGTGCCAGCAGCATAACAGGGGGCCGGCTGCCCCAGCATTTT. Its protein product is CASSITGGRLPQHF.

V and J are TRBV27 and TRBJ1-2, with 8 bases identical to TRBD1. This CDR3 spans 15 amino acids. V shed 5 bases, J shed 5 bases, and the junction held 10 bases outside the gene matches. The germline V gene has CDR1 MNHEY and CDR2 SMNVEV (reference sequence). The CDR3 loop is CASSPTPDRVYGYTF. The CDR3 bases are TGTGCCAGCAGTCCAACCCCGGACAGGGTTTATGGCTACACCTTC.

V usage is TRBV7-9 and J usage is TRBJ1-1; D may be TRBD1 (6 bases). The germline CDR1 and CDR2 sequences are SEHNR and FQNEAQ (reference sequence). Trimming shortened V by 9 bases and J by 7 bases, and 12 bases separated the two germline ends. This CDR3 is built from 11 residues. This CDR3 reads CASRGTYEAFF. DNA for the CDR3: TGTGCCAGTAGGGGGACGTATGAAGCTTTCTTT.

The chain links TRBV10-3 to TRBJ2-7; 7 nucleotides match TRBD2. CDR3 length equals 13 residues. Germline-derived CDR1 and CDR2 are ENHRY and SYGVKD. V trimming: 10 bases; J trimming: 5 bases; junction bases outside the gene matches: 11. CDR3 in DNA: TGTGCCACTCTTCAGCGGGAAGGCGACGAGCAGTACTTC. Amino acids: CATLQREGDEQYF.